This TCR beta chain was recovered during a study of shared clonotypes between healthy human individuals. Looked up from germline, CDR1 is SNHLY and CDR2 is FYNNEI. V lost 5 bases, J lost 5 bases, and 7 bases stayed unmatched. CDR3 size: 14 residues. The authors distributed each subset's genomic DNA evenly over several immunoSEQ plates. Libraries were prepared by immunoSEQ multiplex PCR; TCRdb keeps only in-frame clonotypes and omits some of them. The sample holds more than 2 million clones, 95% seen once. This clonotype was sampled from a man aged 18 to 29 in good health. This sequence joins TRBV2 and TRBJ1-2; 8 bases align to TRBD1. Sequencing was carried out using naive CD4+ T cells sorted from blood. The subset was: CD45RA+ positively selected. The CDR3 DNA sequence: TGTGCCAGCAGTACGACAGGGGTTCGTTATGGCTACACCTTC. Its protein product is CASSTTGVRYGYTF.